This entry features one TCR beta chain sequence. The entry originates in a study of shared clonotypes between healthy human individuals. V was trimmed by 1 base and J by 5 bases, leaving 14 bases between them. In germline, CDR1 is SGHAT, CDR2 FQDESV (reference sequence). This CDR3 comprises 15 residues. The assay was immunoSEQ multiplex PCR, and TCRdb's table has in-frame clones only and misses some. This table holds 1.5 million to 2.5 million clones, less than 95% found once. Naive CD8 cells lacked CD45RO, underwent positive selection for CCR7 and left out terminally differentiated effector memory CD45RA+ cells.

The sample comprised naive CD8+ T cells sorted from blood. The gene calls are TRBV11-1 and TRBJ2-5, with D maybe TRBD1 (6 bases). The source is a man younger than 30 in good health. CDR3 nucleotides: TGTGCCAGCAGCTTAGTTAGCCAGGGGCTGGAGACCCAGTACTTC. Its translation is CASSLVSQGLETQYF. Full variable domain (remainder filled in from reference TRBV11-1 and TRBJ2-5): EAEVAQSPRYKITEKSQAVAFWCDPISGHATLYWYRQILGQGPELLVQFQDESVVDDSQLPKDRFSAERLKGVDSTLKIQPAELGDSAMYLCASSLVSQGLETQYFGPGTRLLVL.